This T cell receptor beta chain comes out of a study of blood T cells in healthy people across ages. Study-wide results and limits: Among long-lived donors, naive CD4+ cells were more numerous and diversity higher than in aged donors.

RNA extraction gave at least 5.5 micrograms of total RNA per sample. V gave up 2 bases and J gave up 9 bases, with 13 bases separating them. Germline loops: CDR1 DFQATT, CDR2 SNEGSKA (reference sequence). The CDR3 is 12 residues long. A word on this clonotype: The antigen is not known.

Next came a second PCR, run for about 6 to 12 cycles, which used a sample-barcoded 5' primer along with a J-beta primer mix. Through a template-switch adaptor with 12 random nucleotides, each cDNA molecule received a tag. TCRdb re-called the 5' RACE reads with MiXCR, one entry per CDR3 protein. The sample contains roughly 1,300,000 distinct CDR3 sequences, around 55% of which appear only once. This TCR was recovered from a man aged 18 to 35 in good health. The chain employs TRBV20-1 and TRBJ1-2, with D tentatively TRBD1 (5 bases). The sample comprised blood. CDR3: CSARLGERSYTF. The CDR3 bases are TGCAGTGCTAGACTAGGGGAGCGAAGCTACACCTTC.